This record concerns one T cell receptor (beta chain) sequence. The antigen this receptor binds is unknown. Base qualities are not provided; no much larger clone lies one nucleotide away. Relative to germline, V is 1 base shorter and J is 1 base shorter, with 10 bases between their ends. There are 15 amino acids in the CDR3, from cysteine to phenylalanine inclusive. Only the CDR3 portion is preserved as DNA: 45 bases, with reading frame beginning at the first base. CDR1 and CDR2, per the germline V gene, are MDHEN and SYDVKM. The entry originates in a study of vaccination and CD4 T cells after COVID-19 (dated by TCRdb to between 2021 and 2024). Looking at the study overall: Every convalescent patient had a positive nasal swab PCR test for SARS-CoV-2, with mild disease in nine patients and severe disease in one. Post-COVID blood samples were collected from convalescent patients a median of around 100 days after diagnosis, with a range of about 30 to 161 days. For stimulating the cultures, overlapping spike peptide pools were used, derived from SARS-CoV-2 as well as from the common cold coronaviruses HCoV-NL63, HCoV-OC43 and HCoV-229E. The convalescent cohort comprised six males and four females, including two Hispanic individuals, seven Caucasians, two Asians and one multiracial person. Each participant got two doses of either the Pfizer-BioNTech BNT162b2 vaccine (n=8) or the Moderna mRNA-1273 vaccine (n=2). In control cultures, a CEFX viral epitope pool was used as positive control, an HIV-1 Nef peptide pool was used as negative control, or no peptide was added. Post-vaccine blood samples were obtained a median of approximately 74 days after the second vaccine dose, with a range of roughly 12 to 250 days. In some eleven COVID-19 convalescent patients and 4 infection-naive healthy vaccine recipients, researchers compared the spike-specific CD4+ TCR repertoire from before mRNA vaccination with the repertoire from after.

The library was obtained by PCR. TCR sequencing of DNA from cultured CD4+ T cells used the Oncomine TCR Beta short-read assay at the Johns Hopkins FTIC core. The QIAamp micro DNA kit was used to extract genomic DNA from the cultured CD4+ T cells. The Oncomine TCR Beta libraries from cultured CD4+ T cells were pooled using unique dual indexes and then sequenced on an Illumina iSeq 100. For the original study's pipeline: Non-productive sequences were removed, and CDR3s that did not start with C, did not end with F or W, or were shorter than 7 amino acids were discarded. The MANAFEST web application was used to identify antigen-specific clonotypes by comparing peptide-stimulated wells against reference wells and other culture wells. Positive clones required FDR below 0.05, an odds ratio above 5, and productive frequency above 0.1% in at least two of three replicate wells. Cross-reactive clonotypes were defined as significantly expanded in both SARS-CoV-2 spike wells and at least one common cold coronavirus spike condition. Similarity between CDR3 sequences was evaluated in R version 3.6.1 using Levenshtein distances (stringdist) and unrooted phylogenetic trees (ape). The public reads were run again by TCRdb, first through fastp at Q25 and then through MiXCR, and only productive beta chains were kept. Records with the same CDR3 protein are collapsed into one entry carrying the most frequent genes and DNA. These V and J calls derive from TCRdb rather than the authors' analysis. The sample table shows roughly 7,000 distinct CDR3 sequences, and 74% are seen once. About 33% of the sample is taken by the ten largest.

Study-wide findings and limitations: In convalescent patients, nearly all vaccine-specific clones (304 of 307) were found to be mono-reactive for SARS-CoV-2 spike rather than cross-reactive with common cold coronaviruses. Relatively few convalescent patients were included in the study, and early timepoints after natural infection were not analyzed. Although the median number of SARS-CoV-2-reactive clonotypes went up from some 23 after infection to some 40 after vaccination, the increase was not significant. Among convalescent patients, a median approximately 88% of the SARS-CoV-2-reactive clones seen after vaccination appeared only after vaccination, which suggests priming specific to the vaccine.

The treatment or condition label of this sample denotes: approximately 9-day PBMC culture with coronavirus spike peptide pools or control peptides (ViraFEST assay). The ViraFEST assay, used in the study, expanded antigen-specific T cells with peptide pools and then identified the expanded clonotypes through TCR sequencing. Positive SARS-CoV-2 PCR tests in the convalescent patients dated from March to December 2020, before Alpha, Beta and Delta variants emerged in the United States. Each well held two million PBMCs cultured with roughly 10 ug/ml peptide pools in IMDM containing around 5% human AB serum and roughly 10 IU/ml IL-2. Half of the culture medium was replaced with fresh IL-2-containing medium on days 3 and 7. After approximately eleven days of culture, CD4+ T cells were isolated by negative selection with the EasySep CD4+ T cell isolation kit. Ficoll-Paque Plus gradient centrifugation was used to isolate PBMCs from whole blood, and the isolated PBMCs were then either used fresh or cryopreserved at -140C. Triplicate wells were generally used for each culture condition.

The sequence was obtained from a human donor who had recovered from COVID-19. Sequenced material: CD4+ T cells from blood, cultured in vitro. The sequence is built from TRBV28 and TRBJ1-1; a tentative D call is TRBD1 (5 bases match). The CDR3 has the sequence CASSLYSTGNTEAFF. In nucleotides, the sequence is TGTGCCAGCAGTTTATATTCAACAGGGAACACTGAAGCTTTCTTT.